This T cell receptor beta chain was identified during a study of early T cells in non-severe SARS-CoV-2 infection. Study at large: From unsorted whole blood, bulk RNA was sequenced, and the chains remained unpaired.

Individual cDNA molecules carried attached unique molecular identifiers. TCRdb re-called the 5' RACE reads through MiXCR, storing one row per CDR3 protein. Here the sample spans around 70,000 distinct CDR3 sequences, about 9.1% being singletons. With 2 bases removed from V and 6 bases from J, the gap between germline ends came to 13 bases. This CDR3 is 15 amino acids long. From germline, CDR1 is MDHEN and CDR2 SYDVKM. Findings and caveats of the study: Matching results from VDJdb favored anti-spike CD8 responses, leaving private and CD4 specificities undetected.

This clonotype was seen many times. Its cognate antigen is unknown. The clonotype originates from an adult who was a healthcare worker with PCR-confirmed SARS-CoV-2 infection or an uninfected control (not recorded which). The chain carries TRBV28 and TRBJ2-2, with D possibly TRBD1 on 6 matching bases. This specimen consisted of whole blood, obtained at baseline. CDR3 nucleotides: TGTGCCAGCAGTTTAGGTCACAGGGTCTCCGGGGAGCTGTTTTTT. Translating gives CASSLGHRVSGELFF.